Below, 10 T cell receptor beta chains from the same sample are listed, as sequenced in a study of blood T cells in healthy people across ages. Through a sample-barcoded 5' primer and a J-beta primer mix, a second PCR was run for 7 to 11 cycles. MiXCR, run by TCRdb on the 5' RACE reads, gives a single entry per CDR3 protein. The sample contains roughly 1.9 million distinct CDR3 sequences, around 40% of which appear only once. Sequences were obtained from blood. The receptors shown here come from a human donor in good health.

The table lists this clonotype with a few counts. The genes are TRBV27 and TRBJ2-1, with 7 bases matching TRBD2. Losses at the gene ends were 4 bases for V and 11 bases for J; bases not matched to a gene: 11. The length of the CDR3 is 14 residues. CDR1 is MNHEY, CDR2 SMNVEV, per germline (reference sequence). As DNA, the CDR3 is TGTGCCAGCAGTTCGGGCCAGACTAGCTTTAAGCAGTTCTTC. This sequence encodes CASSSGQTSFKQFF.

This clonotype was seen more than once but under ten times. CDR3 in DNA: TGCAGTGCTAGCGGGACTATACACCTCTACACAGATACGCAGTATTTT. Its protein product is CSASGTIHLYTDTQYF. V gene TRBV20-1 combines with J gene TRBJ2-3, with 7 positions matching TRBD2. Trimming removed 3 bases from V and 2 bases from J; junction bases left unmatched: 11. The CDR3 is 16 residues long. The germline CDR1 and CDR2 sequences are DFQATT and SNEGSKA (reference sequence).

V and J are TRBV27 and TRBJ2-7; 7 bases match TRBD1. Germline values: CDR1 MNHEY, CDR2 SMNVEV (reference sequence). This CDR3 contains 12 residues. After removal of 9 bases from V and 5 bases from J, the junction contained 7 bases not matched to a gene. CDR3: CASSGGRNEQYF. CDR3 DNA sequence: TGTGCCAGTTCAGGGGGAAGGAACGAGCAGTACTTC.

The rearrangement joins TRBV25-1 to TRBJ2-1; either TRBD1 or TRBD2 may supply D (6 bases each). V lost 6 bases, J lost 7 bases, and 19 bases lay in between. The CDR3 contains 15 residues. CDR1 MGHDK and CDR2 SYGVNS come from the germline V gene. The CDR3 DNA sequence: TGTGCCAGCAGGGGAGGTCAGGGACACAAAAATGAGCAGTTCTTC. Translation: CASRGGQGHKNEQFF.

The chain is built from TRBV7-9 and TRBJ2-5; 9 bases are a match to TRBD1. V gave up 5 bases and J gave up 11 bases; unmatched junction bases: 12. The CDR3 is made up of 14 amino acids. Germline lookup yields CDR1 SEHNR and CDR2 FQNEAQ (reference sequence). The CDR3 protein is CASSPGTGIAEQYF. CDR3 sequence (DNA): TGTGCCAGCAGCCCCGGGACAGGGATTGCAGAGCAGTACTTC.

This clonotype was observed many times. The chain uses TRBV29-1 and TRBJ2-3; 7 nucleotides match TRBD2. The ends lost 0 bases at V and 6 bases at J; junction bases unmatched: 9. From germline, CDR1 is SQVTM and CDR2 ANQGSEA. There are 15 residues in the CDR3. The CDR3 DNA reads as TGCAGCGTTGAAGAGTTGACTAGCCGTGGGGATACGCAGTATTTT. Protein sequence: CSVEELTSRGDTQYF.

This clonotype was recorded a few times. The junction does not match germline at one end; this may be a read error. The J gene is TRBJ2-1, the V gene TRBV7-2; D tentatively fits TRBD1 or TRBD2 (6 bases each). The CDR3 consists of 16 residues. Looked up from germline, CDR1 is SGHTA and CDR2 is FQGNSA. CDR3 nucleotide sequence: TGTGCCAGCAGCCCGGAAATGGGGGGCTCCTACAATGAGCGGTTCTTC. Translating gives CASSPEMGGSYNERFF.

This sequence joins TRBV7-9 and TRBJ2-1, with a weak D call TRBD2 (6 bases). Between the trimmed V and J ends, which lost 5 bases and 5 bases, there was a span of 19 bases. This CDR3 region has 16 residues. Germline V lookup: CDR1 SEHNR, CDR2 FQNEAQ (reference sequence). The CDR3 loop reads CASSVDRLDPNNEQFF. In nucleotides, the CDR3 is TGTGCCAGCAGCGTAGATCGACTAGATCCAAACAATGAGCAGTTCTTC. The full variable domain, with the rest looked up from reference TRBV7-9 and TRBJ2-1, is DTGVSQNPRHKITKRGQNVTFRCDPISEHNRLYWYRQTLGQGPEFLTYFQNEAQLEKSRLLSDRFSAERPKGSFSTLEIQRTEQGDSAMYLCASSVDRLDPNNEQFFGPGTRLTVL.

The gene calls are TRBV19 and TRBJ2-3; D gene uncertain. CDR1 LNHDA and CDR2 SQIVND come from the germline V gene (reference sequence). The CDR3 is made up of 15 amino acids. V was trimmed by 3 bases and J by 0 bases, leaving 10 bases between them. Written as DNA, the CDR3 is TGTGCCAGTAGTATTTACGGCGGAAGCACAGATACGCAGTATTTT. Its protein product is CASSIYGGSTDTQYF.

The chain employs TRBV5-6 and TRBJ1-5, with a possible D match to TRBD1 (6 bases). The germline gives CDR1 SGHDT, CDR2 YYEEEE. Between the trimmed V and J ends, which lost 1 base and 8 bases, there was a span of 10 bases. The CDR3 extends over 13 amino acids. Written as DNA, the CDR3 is TGTGCCAGCAGCTTGCGCCGACAGGAGCCCCAGCATTTT. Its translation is CASSLRRQEPQHF.